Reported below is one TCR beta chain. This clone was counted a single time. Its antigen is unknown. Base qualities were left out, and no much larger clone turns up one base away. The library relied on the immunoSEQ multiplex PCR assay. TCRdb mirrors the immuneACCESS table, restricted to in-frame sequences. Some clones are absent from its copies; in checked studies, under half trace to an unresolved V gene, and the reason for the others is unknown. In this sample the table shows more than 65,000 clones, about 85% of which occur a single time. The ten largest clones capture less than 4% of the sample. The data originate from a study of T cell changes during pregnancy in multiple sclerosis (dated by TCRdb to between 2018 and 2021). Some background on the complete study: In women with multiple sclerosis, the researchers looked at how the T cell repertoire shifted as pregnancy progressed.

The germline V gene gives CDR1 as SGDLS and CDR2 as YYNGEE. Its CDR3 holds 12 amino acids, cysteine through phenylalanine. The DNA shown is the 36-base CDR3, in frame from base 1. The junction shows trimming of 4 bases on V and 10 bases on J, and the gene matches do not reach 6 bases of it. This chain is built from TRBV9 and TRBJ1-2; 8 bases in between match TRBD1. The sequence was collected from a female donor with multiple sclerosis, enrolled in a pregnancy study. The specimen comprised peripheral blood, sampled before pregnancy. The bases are TGTGCCAGCAGCTCATACAGGGGGGACTACACCTTC. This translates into CASSSYRGDYTF.